In this sample, the clone carrying this TCR beta chain turned up once. Antigen: not known. This sample is part of a study of cytomegalovirus exposure and HLA in healthy donors. Study-level results: A later analysis, which compared TCR beta chains of equal frequency, found the HLA-associated ones more clonally expanded. TCR beta chains numbering some 160 were designated cytomegalovirus-associated. Segments of the TCR beta V type were, in most cases, productive about 90% or about 30% of the time in an earlier analysis.

Losses at the gene ends were 6 bases for V and 7 bases for J; bases not matched to a gene: 11. CDR3 length: 15 residues. The germline gives CDR1 SNHLY, CDR2 FYNNEI. The study ran its PCR with 60 Vbeta and 13 Jbeta primers. Sequencing was performed with immunoSEQ multiplex PCR; in TCRdb, only in-frame clones are kept and a portion is missing. Here the sample spans about 140,000 clones, just under 85% being singletons. V is TRBV2 and J is TRBJ1-5, with 8 bases fitting TRBD1. The sequencing input was PBMCs. This receptor was obtained from a man aged 30-40 years in good health and CMV-seropositive. CDR3: CASSRPGGSGQPQHF. CDR3 in DNA: TGTGCCAGCAGCCGACCAGGGGGCTCAGGGCAGCCCCAGCATTTT.